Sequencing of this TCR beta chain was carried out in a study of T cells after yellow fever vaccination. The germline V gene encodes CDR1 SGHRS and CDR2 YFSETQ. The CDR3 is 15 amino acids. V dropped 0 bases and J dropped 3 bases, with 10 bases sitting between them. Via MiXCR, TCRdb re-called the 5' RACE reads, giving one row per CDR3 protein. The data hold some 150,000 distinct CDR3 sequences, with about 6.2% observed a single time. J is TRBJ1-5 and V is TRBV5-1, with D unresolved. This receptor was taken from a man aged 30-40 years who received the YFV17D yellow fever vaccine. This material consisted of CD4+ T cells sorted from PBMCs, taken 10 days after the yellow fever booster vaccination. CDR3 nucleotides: TGCGCCAGCAGCTTGGAGGGATCACCCAATCAGCCCCAGCATTTT. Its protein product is CASSLEGSPNQPQHF.